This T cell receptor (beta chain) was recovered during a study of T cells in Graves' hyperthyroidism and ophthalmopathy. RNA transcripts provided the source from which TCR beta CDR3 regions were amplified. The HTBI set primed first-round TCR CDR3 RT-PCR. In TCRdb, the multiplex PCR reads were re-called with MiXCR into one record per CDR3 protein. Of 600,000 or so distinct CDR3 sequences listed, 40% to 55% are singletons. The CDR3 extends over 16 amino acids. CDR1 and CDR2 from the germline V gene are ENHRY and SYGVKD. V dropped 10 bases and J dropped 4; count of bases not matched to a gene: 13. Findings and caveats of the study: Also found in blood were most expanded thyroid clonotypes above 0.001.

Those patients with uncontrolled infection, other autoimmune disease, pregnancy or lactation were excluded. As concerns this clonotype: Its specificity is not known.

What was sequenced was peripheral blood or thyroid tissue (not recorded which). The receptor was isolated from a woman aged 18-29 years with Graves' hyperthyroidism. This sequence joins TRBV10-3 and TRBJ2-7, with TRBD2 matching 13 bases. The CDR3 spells CATPGLAGFSSYEQYF. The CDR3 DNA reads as TGTGCCACCCCGGGACTAGCGGGATTTAGCAGTTACGAGCAGTACTTC.